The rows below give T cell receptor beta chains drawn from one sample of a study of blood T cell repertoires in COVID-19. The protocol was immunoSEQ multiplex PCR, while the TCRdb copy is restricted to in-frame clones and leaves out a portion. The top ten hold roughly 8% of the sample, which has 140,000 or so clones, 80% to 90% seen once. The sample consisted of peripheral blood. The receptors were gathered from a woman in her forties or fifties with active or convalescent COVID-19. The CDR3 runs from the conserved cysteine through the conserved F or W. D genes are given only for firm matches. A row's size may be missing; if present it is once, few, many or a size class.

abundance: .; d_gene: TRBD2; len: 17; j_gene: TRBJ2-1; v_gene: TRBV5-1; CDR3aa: CASSLAMTSDAGGEQFF; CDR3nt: TGCGCCAGCAGCTTGGCAATGACTAGCGACGCCGGGGGTGAGCAGTTCTTC
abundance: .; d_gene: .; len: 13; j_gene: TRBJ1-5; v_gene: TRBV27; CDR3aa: CASSLRLHQPQHF; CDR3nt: TGTGCCAGCAGTTTACGCCTACATCAGCCCCAGCATTTT
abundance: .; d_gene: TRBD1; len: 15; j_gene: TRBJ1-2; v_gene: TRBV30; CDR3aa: CAWSGGRQGAYGYTF; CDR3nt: TGTGCCTGGAGTGGGGGAAGACAGGGGGCATACGGCTACACCTTC
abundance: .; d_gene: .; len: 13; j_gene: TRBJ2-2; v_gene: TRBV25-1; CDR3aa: CASSSPNTGELFF; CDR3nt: TGTGCCAGCAGTTCTCCGAACACCGGGGAGCTGTTTTTT
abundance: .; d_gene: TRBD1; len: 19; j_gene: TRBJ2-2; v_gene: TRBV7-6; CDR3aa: CASMASLPHRGWNTGELFF; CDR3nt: TGTGCCAGCATGGCGTCTTTGCCCCACAGGGGATGGAACACCGGGGAGCTGTTTTTT
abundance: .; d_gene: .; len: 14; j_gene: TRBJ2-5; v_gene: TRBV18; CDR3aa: CASSPTGTGETQYF; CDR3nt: TGTGCCAGCTCACCTACAGGGACGGGGGAGACCCAGTACTTC
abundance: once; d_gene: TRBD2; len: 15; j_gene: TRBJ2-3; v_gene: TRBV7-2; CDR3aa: CASSLSGADTDTQYF; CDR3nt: TGTGCCAGCAGCTTAAGCGGGGCCGACACAGATACGCAGTATTTT
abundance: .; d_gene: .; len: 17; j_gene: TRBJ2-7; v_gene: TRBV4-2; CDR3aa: CASSQVLTTDSYYEQYF; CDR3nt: TGTGCCAGCAGCCAAGTTCTAACGACGGACTCATACTACGAGCAGTACTTC
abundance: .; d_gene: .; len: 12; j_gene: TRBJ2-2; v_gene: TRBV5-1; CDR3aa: CASSSSTGELFF; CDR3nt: TGCGCCAGCAGTTCCTCGACCGGGGAGCTGTTTTTT
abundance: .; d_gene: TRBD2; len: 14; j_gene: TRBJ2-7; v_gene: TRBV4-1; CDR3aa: CASSQGSGGGVQYF; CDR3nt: TGCGCCAGCAGCCAGGGCTCGGGCGGGGGGGTGCAGTACTTC
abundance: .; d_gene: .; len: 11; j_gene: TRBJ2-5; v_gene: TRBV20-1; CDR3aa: CSARPQETQYF; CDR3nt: TGCAGTGCTAGACCTCAAGAGACCCAGTACTTC
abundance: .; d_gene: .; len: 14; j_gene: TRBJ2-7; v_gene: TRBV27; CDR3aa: CASRALAFDYEQYF; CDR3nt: TGTGCCAGCAGGGCACTAGCATTTGACTACGAGCAGTACTTC
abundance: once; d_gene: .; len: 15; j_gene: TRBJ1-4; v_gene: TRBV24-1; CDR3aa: CATSDSGTTNEKLFF; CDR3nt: TGTGCCACCAGTGATTCCGGGACAACTAATGAAAAACTGTTTTTT
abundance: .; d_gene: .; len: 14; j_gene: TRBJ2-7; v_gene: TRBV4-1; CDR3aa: CASTLDRSSYEQYF; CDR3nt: TGCGCCAGCACCCTGGACAGAAGCTCCTACGAGCAGTACTTC
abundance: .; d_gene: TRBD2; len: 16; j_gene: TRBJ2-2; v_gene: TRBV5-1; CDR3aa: CASSPGTSGITGELFF; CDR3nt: TGCGCCAGCAGCCCAGGGACTAGCGGGATTACCGGGGAGCTGTTTTTT
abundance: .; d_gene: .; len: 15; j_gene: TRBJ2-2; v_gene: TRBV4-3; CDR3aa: CASSQAATRTRELFF; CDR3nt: TGCGCCAGCAGCCAAGCGGCAACTAGGACCCGGGAGCTGTTTTTT
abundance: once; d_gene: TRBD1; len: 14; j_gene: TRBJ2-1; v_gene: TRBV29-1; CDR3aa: CSAGTVFLYNEQFF; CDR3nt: TGCAGCGCAGGGACAGTGTTTCTTTACAATGAGCAGTTCTTC
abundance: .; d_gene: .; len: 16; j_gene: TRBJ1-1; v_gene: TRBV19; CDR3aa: CASRGKLGTGGLKAFF; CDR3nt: TGTGCCAGTAGAGGAAAACTCGGGACCGGGGGTTTGAAAGCTTTCTTT
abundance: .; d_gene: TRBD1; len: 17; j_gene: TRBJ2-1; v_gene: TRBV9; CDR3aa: CASSPIPGTGGGNEQFF; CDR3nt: TGTGCCAGCAGCCCCATCCCCGGGACAGGGGGCGGGAATGAGCAGTTCTTC
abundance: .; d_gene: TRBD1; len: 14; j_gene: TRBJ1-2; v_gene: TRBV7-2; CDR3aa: CASSARQGVYGYTF; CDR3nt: TGTGCCAGCAGCGCCCGACAGGGGGTATATGGCTACACCTTC
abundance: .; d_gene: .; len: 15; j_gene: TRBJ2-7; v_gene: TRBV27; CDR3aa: CASSLKQAPSYEQYF; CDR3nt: TGTGCCAGCAGTTTAAAACAGGCCCCCTCCTACGAGCAGTACTTC
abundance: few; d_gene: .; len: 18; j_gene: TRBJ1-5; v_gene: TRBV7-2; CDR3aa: CASSLSYGDTWGNQPQHF; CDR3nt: TGTGCCAGCAGCTTGTCCTATGGGGACACATGGGGCAATCAGCCCCAGCATTTT
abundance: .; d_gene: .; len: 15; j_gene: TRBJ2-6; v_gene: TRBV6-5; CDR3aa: CASRPTASGANVLTF; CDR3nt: TGTGCCAGCAGACCGACAGCCTCTGGGGCCAACGTCCTGACTTTC
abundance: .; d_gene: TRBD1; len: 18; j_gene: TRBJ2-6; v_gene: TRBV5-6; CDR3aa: CASSHGGAGGAGANVLTF; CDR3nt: TGTGCCAGCAGCCACGGCGGGGCAGGGGGCGCTGGGGCCAACGTCCTGACTTTC
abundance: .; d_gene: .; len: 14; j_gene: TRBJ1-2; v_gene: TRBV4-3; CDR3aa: CASSQGAGLNGYTF; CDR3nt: TGCGCCAGCAGCCAAGGGGCAGGGTTGAATGGCTACACCTTC
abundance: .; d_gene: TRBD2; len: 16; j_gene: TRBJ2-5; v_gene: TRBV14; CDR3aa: CASSQDPAGRGETQYF; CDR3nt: TGTGCCAGCAGCCAAGATCCAGCGGGGAGAGGGGAGACCCAGTACTTC
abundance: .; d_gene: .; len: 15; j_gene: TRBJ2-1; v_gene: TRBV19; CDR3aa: CASKDRTRPYNEQFF; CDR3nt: TGTGCCAGTAAGGACAGAACAAGACCTTACAATGAGCAGTTCTTC
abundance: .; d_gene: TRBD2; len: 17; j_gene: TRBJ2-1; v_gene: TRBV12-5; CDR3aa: CASGPTWGSGGYNEQFF; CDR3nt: TGTGCTAGTGGTCCCACTTGGGGTAGCGGGGGTTACAATGAGCAGTTCTTC
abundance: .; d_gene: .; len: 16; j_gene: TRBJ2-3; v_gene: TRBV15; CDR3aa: CATSRDFWQGADTQYF; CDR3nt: TGTGCCACCAGCAGAGATTTTTGGCAGGGTGCAGATACGCAGTATTTT
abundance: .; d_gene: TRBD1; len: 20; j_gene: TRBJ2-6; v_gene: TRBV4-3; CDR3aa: CASSQAYYRGTLSGANVLTF; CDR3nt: TGCGCCAGCAGCCAAGCCTACTACAGGGGAACCCTCTCTGGGGCCAACGTCCTGACTTTC
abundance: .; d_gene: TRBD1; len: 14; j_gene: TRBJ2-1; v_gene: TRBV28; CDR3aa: CASRRDSGRSEQFF; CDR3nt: TGTGCCAGCAGACGGGACAGTGGGCGGAGTGAGCAGTTCTTC
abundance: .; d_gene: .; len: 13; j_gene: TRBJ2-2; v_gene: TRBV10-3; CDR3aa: CAISDTGTGELFF; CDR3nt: TGTGCCATCAGTGACACCGGCACCGGGGAGCTGTTTTTT
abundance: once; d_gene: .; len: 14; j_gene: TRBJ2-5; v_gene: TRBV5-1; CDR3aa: CASSLIDNGETQYF; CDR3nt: TGCGCCAGCAGCTTGATCGACAATGGGGAGACCCAGTACTTC
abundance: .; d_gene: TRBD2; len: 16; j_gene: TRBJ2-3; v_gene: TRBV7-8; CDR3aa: CASSARLAVNTDTQYF; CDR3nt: TGTGCCAGCAGCGCCAGACTAGCGGTGAACACAGATACGCAGTATTTT
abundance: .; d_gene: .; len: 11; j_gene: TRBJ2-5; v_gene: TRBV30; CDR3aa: CAWRETGTQYF; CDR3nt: TGTGCCTGGAGGGAGACAGGGACCCAGTACTTC
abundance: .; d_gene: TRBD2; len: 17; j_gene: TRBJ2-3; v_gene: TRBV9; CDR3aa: CASSPRTSGGPVDTQYF; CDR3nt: TGTGCCAGCAGCCCCCGGACTAGCGGGGGGCCCGTTGATACGCAGTATTTT
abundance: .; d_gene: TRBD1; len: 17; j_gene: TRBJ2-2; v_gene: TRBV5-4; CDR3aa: CASSLPDRTANTGELFF; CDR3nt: TGTGCCAGCAGCTTGCCGGACAGGACCGCGAACACCGGGGAGCTGTTTTTT
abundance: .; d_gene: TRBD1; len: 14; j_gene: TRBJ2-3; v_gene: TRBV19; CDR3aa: CASSMGQGADTQYF; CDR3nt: TGTGCCAGTAGTATGGGTCAGGGGGCAGATACGCAGTATTTT
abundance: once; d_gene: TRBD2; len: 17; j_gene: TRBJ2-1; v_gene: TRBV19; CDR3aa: CASSPTNRASGNNEQFF; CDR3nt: TGTGCCAGTAGTCCGACAAATCGGGCTAGCGGGAACAATGAGCAGTTCTTC
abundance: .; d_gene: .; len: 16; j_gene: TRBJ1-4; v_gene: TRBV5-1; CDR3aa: CASQWGGGQLNEKLFF; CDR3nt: TGCGCCAGCCAGTGGGGCGGGGGTCAACTTAATGAAAAACTGTTTTTT
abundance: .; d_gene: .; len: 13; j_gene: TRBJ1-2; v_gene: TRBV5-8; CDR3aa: CASSLDRSYGYTF; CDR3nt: TGTGCCAGCAGCTTAGACAGGAGCTATGGCTACACCTTC
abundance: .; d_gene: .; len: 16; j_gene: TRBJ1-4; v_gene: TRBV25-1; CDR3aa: CASSGQGLATNEKLFF; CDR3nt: TGTGCCAGCAGTGGCCAGGGGCTCGCAACTAATGAAAAACTGTTTTTT
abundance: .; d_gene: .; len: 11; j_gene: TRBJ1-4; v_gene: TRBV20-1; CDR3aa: CSGGRNEKLFF; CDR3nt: TGCAGTGGGGGCCGTAATGAAAAACTGTTTTTT
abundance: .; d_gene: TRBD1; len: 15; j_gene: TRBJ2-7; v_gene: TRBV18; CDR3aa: CASSQIQGVGHEQYF; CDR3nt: TGTGCCAGCTCCCAGATACAGGGGGTAGGGCACGAGCAGTACTTC
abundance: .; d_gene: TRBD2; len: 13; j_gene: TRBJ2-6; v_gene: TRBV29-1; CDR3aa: CSVPGGGANVLTF; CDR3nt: TGCAGCGTCCCGGGGGGTGGGGCCAACGTCCTGACTTTC
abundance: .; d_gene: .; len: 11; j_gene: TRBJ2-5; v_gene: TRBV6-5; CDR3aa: CASSSRETQYF; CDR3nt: TGTGCCAGCAGCTCTAGGGAGACCCAGTACTTC
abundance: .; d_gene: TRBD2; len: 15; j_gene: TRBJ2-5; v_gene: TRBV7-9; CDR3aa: CASSSNRGEQETQYF; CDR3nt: TGTGCCAGCAGCTCGAACCGGGGGGAACAAGAGACCCAGTACTTC
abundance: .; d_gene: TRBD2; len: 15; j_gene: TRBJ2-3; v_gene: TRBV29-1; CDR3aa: CSVDGGTSAPDTQYF; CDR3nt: TGCAGCGTTGATGGCGGGACTAGCGCGCCAGATACGCAGTATTTT
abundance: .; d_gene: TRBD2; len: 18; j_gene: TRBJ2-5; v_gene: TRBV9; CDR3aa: CASSGFSTSGRDQETQYF; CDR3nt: TGTGCCAGCAGCGGCTTCTCGACTAGCGGGAGGGACCAAGAGACCCAGTACTTC
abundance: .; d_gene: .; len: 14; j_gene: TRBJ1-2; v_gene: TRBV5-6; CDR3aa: CASSLGESAYGYTF; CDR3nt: TGTGCCAGCAGCTTGGGGGAGAGCGCCTATGGCTACACCTTC
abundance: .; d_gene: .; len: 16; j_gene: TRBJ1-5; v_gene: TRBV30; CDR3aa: CAWSVQGIYSNQPQHF; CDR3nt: TGTGCCTGGAGTGTTCAGGGGATCTATAGCAATCAGCCCCAGCATTTT
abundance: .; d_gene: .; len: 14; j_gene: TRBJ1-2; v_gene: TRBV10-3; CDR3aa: CAIMVDGRGSGYTF; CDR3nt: TGTGCCATCATGGTCGACGGCCGAGGAAGTGGCTACACCTTC
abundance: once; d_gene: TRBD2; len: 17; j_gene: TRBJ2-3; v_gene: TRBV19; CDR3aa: CASSNLRLAGSTDTQYF; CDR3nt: TGTGCCAGTAGTAACCTCCGTCTAGCGGGGAGCACAGATACGCAGTATTTT
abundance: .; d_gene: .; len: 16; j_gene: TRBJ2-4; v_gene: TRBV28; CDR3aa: CASIPGGPLAKNIQYF; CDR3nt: TGTGCCAGCATCCCCGGGGGGCCCCTAGCCAAAAACATTCAGTACTTC
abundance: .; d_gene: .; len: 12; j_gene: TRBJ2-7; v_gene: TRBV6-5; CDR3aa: CASSRGDHEQYF; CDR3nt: TGTGCCAGCAGCCGCGGAGACCACGAGCAGTACTTC
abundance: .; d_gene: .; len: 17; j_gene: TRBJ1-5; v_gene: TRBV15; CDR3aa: CATSRSKLDSSNQPQHF; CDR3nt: TGTGCCACCAGCAGAAGTAAATTGGACAGTTCGAATCAGCCCCAGCATTTT
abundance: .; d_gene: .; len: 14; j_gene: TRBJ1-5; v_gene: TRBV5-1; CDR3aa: CASSPSQGNQPQHF; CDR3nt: TGCGCCAGCAGCCCGTCTCAGGGCAATCAGCCCCAGCATTTT
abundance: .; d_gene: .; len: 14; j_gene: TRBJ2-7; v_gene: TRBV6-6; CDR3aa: CATRKSASSYEQYF; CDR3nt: TGTGCCACACGTAAAAGCGCTAGCTCCTACGAGCAGTACTTC